Listed below are T cell receptor beta chains from one sample, sequenced in a study of cytomegalovirus exposure and HLA in healthy donors. Method: immunoSEQ multiplex PCR; TCRdb's copy keeps in-frame clones and lacks some. There are 110,000 or so clones in the sample; 77% occur only once, and approximately 11% lies in the top ten. Sequencing was performed on PBMCs. These TCRs come from a middle-aged man in good health and CMV-seropositive. The CDR3 runs from the conserved cysteine through the conserved F or W. D genes are given only for firm matches. The size of a clone is reported for some rows only, either as once, few or many, or as a class for expanded clones.

V gene: TRBV7-8; clone size: -; J gene: TRBJ2-7; D gene: -; CDR3 DNA: TGTGCCAGCAGCTTACATGTAGAAGCCTCCTACGAGCAGTACTTC; CDR3 protein: CASSLHVEASYEQYF
V gene: TRBV18; clone size: once; J gene: TRBJ2-7; D gene: TRBD1; CDR3 DNA: TGTGCCAGCTCACCGTGGACAGGGGGCAGGGACGAGCAGTACTTC; CDR3 protein: CASSPWTGGRDEQYF
V gene: TRBV4-3; clone size: -; J gene: TRBJ1-1; D gene: -; CDR3 DNA: TGCGCCAGCAGCCAGACCGGACAGAACCGGGGCACTGAAGCTTTCTTT; CDR3 protein: CASSQTGQNRGTEAFF
V gene: TRBV11-1; clone size: -; J gene: TRBJ2-1; D gene: TRBD2; CDR3 DNA: TGTGCCAGCAGCGTCTCTAGCGGGGGGGCCCTAGAGCAGTTCTTC; CDR3 protein: CASSVSSGGALEQFF
V gene: TRBV4-3; clone size: -; J gene: TRBJ2-3; D gene: TRBD2; CDR3 DNA: TGCGCCAGCAGCCAAGCGGCGGGGCGGGGGGGCACAGATACGCAGTATTTT; CDR3 protein: CASSQAAGRGGTDTQYF
V gene: TRBV7-2; clone size: -; J gene: TRBJ1-2; D gene: -; CDR3 DNA: TGTGCCAGCAGCTTAGGACCGTCGGCGGGCAACTATGGCTACACCTTC; CDR3 protein: CASSLGPSAGNYGYTF
V gene: TRBV6-5; clone size: -; J gene: TRBJ2-7; D gene: TRBD1; CDR3 DNA: TGTGCCAGCAGTCGGGACAGACCTCCCTACGAGCAGTACTTC; CDR3 protein: CASSRDRPPYEQYF
V gene: TRBV7-6; clone size: -; J gene: TRBJ2-1; D gene: TRBD1; CDR3 DNA: TGTGCCAGCAGCTCTATGGGACAGGGGGCTCTCGGTGAGCAGTTCTTC; CDR3 protein: CASSSMGQGALGEQFF
V gene: TRBV7-6; clone size: -; J gene: TRBJ2-3; D gene: TRBD2; CDR3 DNA: TGTGCCAGCAGCCGTACTAGCGGGGGCTTCACAGATACGCAGTATTTT; CDR3 protein: CASSRTSGGFTDTQYF
V gene: TRBV15; clone size: -; J gene: TRBJ2-7; D gene: -; CDR3 DNA: TGTGCCACCAGCAGAGAGGTCCTGGGACTGGCGGACTACGAGCAGTACTTC; CDR3 protein: CATSREVLGLADYEQYF
V gene: TRBV29-1; clone size: -; J gene: TRBJ1-2; D gene: -; CDR3 DNA: TGCAGCGTCGAAAAGGACAGATTAAACTGTGGCTACACCTTC; CDR3 protein: CSVEKDRLNCGYTF
V gene: TRBV7-9; clone size: -; J gene: TRBJ2-7; D gene: -; CDR3 DNA: TGTGCCAGCAGCCAACAGGGCTACGAGCAGTACTTC; CDR3 protein: CASSQQGYEQYF
V gene: TRBV5-1; clone size: -; J gene: TRBJ2-2; D gene: -; CDR3 DNA: TGCGCCAGCAGCCGCGGATACACCGGGGAGCTGTTTTTT; CDR3 protein: CASSRGYTGELFF
V gene: TRBV27; clone size: -; J gene: TRBJ2-7; D gene: TRBD2; CDR3 DNA: TGTGCCAGCAGTTTTGGGGGGCTAGCGGGGGTAGAGCAGTACTTC; CDR3 protein: CASSFGGLAGVEQYF
V gene: TRBV6-5; clone size: -; J gene: TRBJ2-3; D gene: -; CDR3 DNA: TGTGCCAGCAGTTACGATGCCGGTAGCACAGATACGCAGTATTTT; CDR3 protein: CASSYDAGSTDTQYF
V gene: TRBV28; clone size: -; J gene: TRBJ1-2; D gene: -; CDR3 DNA: TGTGCCAGCAGCGCAGCAGGGGCTAAAAACTATGGCTACACCTTC; CDR3 protein: CASSAAGAKNYGYTF
V gene: TRBV29-1; clone size: -; J gene: TRBJ2-7; D gene: TRBD1; CDR3 DNA: TGCAGCGTGCGCAGGGGGCCTGTCGAGCAGTACTTC; CDR3 protein: CSVRRGPVEQYF
V gene: TRBV7-3; clone size: -; J gene: TRBJ2-2; D gene: -; CDR3 DNA: TGTGCCAGCAGCACCCTCGGACAGCGGAACACCGGGGAGCTGTTTTTT; CDR3 protein: CASSTLGQRNTGELFF
V gene: TRBV7-3; clone size: -; J gene: TRBJ2-5; D gene: -; CDR3 DNA: TGTGCCAGCAGCTCGGTTGGAGGGATCGGGGAGACCCAGTACTTC; CDR3 protein: CASSSVGGIGETQYF
V gene: TRBV19; clone size: once; J gene: TRBJ1-3; D gene: -; CDR3 DNA: TGTGCCAGTAGTATCGAGGAACTCTCTGGAAACACCATATATTTT; CDR3 protein: CASSIEELSGNTIYF
V gene: TRBV6-5; clone size: -; J gene: TRBJ2-5; D gene: -; CDR3 DNA: TGTGCCAGCAATACTGGGAGTCAAGAGACCCAGTACTTC; CDR3 protein: CASNTGSQETQYF
V gene: TRBV19; clone size: -; J gene: TRBJ1-3; D gene: -; CDR3 DNA: TGTGCCAGTAGCCGGACAGTTACTGGAAACACCATATATTTT; CDR3 protein: CASSRTVTGNTIYF